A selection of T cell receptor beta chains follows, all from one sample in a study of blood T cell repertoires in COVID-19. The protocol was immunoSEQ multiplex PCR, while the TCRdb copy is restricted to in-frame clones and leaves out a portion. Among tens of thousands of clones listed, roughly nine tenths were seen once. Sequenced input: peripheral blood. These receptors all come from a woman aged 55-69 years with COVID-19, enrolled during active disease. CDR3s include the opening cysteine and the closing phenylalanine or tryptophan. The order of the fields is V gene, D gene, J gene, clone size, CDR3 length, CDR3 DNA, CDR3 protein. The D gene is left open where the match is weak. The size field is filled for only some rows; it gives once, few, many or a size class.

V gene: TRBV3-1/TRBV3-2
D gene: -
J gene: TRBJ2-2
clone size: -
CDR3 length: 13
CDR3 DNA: TGTGCCAGCAGCCAAGAGAACGGCGGGGAGCTGTTTTTT
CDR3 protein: CASSQENGGELFF

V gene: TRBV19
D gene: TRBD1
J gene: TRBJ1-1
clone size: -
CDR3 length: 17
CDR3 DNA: TGTGCCAGTAGTCCTTCTTACGGACAGGGAATGAACACTGAAGCTTTCTTT
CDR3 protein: CASSPSYGQGMNTEAFF

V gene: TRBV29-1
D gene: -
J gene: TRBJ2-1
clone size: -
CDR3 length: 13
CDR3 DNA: TGCAGCGTTGGCAGGGGAGCTGACAATGAGCAGTTCTTC
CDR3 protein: CSVGRGADNEQFF

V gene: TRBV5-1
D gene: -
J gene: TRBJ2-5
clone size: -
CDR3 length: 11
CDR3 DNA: TGCGCCAGCTGGGGGGAAGAGACCCAGTACTTC
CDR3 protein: CASWGEETQYF

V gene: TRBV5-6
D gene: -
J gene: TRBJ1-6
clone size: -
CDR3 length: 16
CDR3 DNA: TGTGCCAGCAGCTTGGACGTGAGCTCCTATAATTCACCCCTCCACTTT
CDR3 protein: CASSLDVSSYNSPLHF

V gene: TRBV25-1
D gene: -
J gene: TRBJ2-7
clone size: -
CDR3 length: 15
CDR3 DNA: TGTGCCAGCAGTGAATGGGTTCTGGGGGGCTACGAGCAGTACTTC
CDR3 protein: CASSEWVLGGYEQYF

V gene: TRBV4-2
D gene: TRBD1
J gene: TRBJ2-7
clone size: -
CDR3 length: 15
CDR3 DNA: TGTGCCAGCAGCCTGACAGGGTCCCTCCGGGAAGAGCAGTACTTC
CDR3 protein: CASSLTGSLREEQYF

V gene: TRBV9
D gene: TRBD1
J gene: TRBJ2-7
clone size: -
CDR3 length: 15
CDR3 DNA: TGTGCCAGCAGCCCTTCCGGACAGGGGGGCTACGAGCAGTACTTC
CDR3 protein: CASSPSGQGGYEQYF

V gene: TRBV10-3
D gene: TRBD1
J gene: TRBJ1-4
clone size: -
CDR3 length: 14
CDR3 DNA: TGTGCCATCAGCAGACAGGGGGATAATGAAAAACTGTTTTTT
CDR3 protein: CAISRQGDNEKLFF

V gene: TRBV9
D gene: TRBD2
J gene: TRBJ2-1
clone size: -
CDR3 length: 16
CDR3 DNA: TGTGCCAGCAGCGAGGTACCAGCGGGGGGGCTTCGGGAGCAGTTCTTC
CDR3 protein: CASSEVPAGGLREQFF

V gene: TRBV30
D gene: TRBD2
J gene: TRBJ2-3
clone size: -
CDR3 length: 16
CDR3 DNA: TGTGCCTGGAGTGTACTCGGAAACGGGGGGGCAGATACGCAGTATTTT
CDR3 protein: CAWSVLGNGGADTQYF

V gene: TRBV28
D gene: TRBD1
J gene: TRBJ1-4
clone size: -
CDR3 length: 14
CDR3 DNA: TGTGCCAGCAGTCCGGGGACAGGCCTTGAAAAACTGTTTTTT
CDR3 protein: CASSPGTGLEKLFF

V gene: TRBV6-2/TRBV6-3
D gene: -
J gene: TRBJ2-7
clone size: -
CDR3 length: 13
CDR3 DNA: TGTGCCAGCAGTTGGGGACACACCTACGAGCAGTACTTC
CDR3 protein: CASSWGHTYEQYF

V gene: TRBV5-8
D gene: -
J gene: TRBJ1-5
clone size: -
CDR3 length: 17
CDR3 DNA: TGTGCCAGCAGCTTGGCCGGGAGCAGCGGTAGCAATCAGCCCCAGCATTTT
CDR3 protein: CASSLAGSSGSNQPQHF

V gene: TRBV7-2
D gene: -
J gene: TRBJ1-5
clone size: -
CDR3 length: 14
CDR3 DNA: TGTGCCAGCAGCCAGGGATCAGGAAATCAGCCCCAGCATTTT
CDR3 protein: CASSQGSGNQPQHF

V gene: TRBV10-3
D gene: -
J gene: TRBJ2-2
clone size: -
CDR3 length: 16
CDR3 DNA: TGTGCCATCATCCCTAACCAAGGGGTGAACACCGGGGAGCTGTTTTTT
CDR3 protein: CAIIPNQGVNTGELFF

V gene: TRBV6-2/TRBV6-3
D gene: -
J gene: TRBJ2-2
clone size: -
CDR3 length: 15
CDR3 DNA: TGTGCCAGCAGTCCCTGGGGCAGGGCCGGCGTGGAGCTGTTTTTT
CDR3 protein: CASSPWGRAGVELFF

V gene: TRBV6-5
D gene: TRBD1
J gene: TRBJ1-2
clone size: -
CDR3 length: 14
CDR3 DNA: TGTGCCAGCAGTTTTGACAGGGGTCGGTATGGCTACACCTTC
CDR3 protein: CASSFDRGRYGYTF

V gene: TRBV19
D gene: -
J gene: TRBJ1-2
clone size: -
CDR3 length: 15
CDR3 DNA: TGTGCCAGTAGTATAGCGAGAGGGCTGTCCTATGGCTACACCTTC
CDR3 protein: CASSIARGLSYGYTF

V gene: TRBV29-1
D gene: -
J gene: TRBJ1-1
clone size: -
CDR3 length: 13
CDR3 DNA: TGCAGCGCAGAGGAACACATGAACACTGAAGCTTTCTTT
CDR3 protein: CSAEEHMNTEAFF

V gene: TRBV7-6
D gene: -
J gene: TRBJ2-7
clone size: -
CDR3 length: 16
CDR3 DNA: TGTGCCAGCAGCTCGGGAGCCGACCCAAGCTCCTACGAGCAGTACTTC
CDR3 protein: CASSSGADPSSYEQYF

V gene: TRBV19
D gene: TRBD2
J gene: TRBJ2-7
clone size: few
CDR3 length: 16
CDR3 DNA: TGTGCCAGTAGTCCTCTATCTAGCGGGAGTTTCTACGAGCAGTACTTC
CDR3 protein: CASSPLSSGSFYEQYF

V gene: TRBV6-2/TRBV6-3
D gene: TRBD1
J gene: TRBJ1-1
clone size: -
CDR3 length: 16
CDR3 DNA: TGTGCCAGCAGTTACCTGACAGGGGGCGCGGGGACTGAAGCTTTCTTT
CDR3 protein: CASSYLTGGAGTEAFF

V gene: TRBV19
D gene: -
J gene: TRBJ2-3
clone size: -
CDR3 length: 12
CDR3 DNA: TGTGCCAGTAGTATGGGCGCAGATACGCAGTATTTT
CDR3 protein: CASSMGADTQYF

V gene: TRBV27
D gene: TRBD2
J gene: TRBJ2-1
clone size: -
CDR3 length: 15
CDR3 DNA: TGTGCCAGCAGTTTGACTAGCGGGGGGGGTAATGAGCAGTTCTTC
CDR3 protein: CASSLTSGGGNEQFF

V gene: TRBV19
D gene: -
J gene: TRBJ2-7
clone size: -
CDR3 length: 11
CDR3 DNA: TGTGCCAGTAGCGGGAGTTACGAGCAGTACTTC
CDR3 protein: CASSGSYEQYF

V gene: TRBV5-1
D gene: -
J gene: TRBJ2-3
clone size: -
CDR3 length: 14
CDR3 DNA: TGCGCCAGCAGCTTGCTCCCGGGCACAGATACGCAGTATTTT
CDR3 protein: CASSLLPGTDTQYF

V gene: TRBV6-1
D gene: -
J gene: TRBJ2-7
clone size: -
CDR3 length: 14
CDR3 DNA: TGTGCCAGCAGTGAGGTGGGACATAGCTACGAGCAGTACTTC
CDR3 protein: CASSEVGHSYEQYF

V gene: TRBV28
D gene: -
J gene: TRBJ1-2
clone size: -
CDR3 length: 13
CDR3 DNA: TGTGCCAGCAGTTTACGGGGGACCTATGGCTACACCTTC
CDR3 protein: CASSLRGTYGYTF

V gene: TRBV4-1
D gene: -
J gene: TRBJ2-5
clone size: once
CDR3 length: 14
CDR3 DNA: TGCGCCAGCAGCCAAAGTCCTACTTTCGAGACCCAGTACTTC
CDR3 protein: CASSQSPTFETQYF

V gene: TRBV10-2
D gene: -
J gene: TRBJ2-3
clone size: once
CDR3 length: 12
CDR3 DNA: TGCGCCACCGAAGCCCGGGGAGATACGCAGTATTTT
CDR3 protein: CATEARGDTQYF

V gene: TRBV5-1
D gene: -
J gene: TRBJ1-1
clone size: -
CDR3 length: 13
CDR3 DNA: TGCGCCAGCGCCAGGGATACCGGCACTGAAGCTTTCTTT
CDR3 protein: CASARDTGTEAFF

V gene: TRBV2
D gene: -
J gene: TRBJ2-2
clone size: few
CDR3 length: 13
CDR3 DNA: TGTGCCAGCGTGGGACTTTACACCGGGGAGCTGTTTTTT
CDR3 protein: CASVGLYTGELFF

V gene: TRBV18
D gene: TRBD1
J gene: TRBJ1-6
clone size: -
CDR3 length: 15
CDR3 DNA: TGTGCCAGCTCACCACCTGGGACAGGGGGGGAACCCCTCCACTTT
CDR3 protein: CASSPPGTGGEPLHF

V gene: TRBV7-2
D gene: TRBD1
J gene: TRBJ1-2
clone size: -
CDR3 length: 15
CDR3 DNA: TGTGCCAGCAGCTCGTGGACAGGGTCTAACTATGGCTACACCTTC
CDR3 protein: CASSSWTGSNYGYTF

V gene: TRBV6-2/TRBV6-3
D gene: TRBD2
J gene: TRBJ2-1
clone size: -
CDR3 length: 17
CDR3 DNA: TGTGCCAGCAGTTTACCCTCCCTAGCGGGAGGGCCCGGTGAGCAGTTCTTC
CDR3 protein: CASSLPSLAGGPGEQFF

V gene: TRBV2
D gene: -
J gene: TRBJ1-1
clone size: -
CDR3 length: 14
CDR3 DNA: TGTGCCAGCACTCAAGGGGAACAGGGCACTGAAGCTTTCTTT
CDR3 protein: CASTQGEQGTEAFF

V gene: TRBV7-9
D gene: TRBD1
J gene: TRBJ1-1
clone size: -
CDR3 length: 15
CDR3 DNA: TGTGCCAGCAGCTTAGCCCGGGACAGGAACACTGAAGCTTTCTTT
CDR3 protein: CASSLARDRNTEAFF

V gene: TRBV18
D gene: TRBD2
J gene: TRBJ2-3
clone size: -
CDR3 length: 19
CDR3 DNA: TGTGCCAGCTCACCCGCACCGGCCGCACTAGCGGGGCCCACAGATACGCAGTATTTT
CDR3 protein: CASSPAPAALAGPTDTQYF

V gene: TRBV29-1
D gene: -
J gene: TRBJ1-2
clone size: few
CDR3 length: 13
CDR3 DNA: TGCAGCGTTGAACAGAACCGGGGAACTGGCTACACCTTC
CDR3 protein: CSVEQNRGTGYTF

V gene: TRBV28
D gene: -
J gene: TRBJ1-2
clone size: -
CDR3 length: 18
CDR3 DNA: TGTGCCAGCAGCCGCATCGGGGACCCAGGGGTGATTTCCAAGGTCTACACCTTC
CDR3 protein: CASSRIGDPGVISKVYTF

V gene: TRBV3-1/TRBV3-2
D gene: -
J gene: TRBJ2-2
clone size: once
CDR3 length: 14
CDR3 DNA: TGTGCCAGCACCGACAGGGGAGGGACCGGGGAGCTGTTTTTT
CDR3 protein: CASTDRGGTGELFF

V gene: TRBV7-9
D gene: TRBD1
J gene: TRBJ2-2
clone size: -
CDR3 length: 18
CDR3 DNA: TGTGCCAGCAGCTACCGGGACAGGGATCTCCCAAACACCGGGGAGCTGTTTTTT
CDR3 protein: CASSYRDRDLPNTGELFF

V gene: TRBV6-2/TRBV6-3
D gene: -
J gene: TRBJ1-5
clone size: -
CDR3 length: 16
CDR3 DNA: TGTGCCAGCAGTTACTCGATCCGAGGGCGGAGCCAGCCCCAGCATTTT
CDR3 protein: CASSYSIRGRSQPQHF

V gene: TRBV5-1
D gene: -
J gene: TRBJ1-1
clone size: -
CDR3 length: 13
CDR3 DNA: TGCGCCAGCTCCTCGGGGGGGGGAACTGAAGCTTTCTTT
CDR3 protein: CASSSGGGTEAFF

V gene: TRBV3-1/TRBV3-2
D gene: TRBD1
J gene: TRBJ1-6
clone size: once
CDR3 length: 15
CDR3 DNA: TGTGCCAGCAGCCAAGAGGGGACAGGTAATTCACCCCTCCACTTT
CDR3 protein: CASSQEGTGNSPLHF

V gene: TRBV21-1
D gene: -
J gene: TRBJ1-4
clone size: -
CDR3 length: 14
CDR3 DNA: TGTGCCAGCAGCGAACAGGGGGCGGGCGAAAAACTGTTTTTT
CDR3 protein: CASSEQGAGEKLFF

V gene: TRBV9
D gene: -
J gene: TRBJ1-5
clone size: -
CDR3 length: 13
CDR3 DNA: TGTGCCAGCAGTCTGGGGGCGAATCAGCCCCAGCATTTT
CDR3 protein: CASSLGANQPQHF

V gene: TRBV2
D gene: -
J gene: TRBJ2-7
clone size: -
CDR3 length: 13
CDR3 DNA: TGTGCCAGCAGTGAGCAGGGTAGGGGCGAGCAGTACTTC
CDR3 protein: CASSEQGRGEQYF